Reported below is one T cell receptor beta chain. Its antigen is unidentified. The method was immunoSEQ multiplex PCR; TCRdb's version includes in-frame clones alone and lacks a portion of them. Of roughly 60,000 clones listed, 91% are singletons. This record comes from a study of OX40 agonist ivuxolimab in advanced cancers. Study-level information: From about 23 to 85 years was the age range, with a mean of around 57 years, and about 83% were male. Eligibility rules accepted prior anti-PD-1, anti-PD-L1 or anti-CTLA-4 therapy, and around 38% had some. Overall study findings and caveats: At 0.1 to 3.0 mg/kg, CD4+ and CD8+ blood T cells expanded clonally by week 6.

The CDR3 is 18 residues long. CDR1 MGHRA and CDR2 YSYEKL come from the germline V gene. The V segment lost 0 bases and the J segment 7 bases; nucleotides outside the gene matches: 12. The sequencing here drew on CD4+ or CD8+ T cells sorted from blood, taken in a trial of the OX40 agonist ivuxolimab. The gene calls are TRBV4-1 and TRBJ2-1, with 10 bases matching TRBD2. The clonotype was recovered from an adult with an advanced solid tumor such as melanoma, head and neck, liver or kidney cancer. Written as DNA, the CDR3 is TGCGCCAGCAGCCAAGACCCCATCCCTAGCGGGAGTTGGAATGAGCAGTTCTTC. As protein: CASSQDPIPSGSWNEQFF.